This TCR beta chain was identified during a study of shared clonotypes between healthy human individuals. Sequencing was performed with immunoSEQ multiplex PCR; in TCRdb, only in-frame clones are kept and a portion is missing. The repertoire holds about 2.4 million clones, with roughly 93% as singletons. V lost 4 bases and J lost 7, with 13 bases in between. Germline lookup yields CDR1 LNHDA and CDR2 SQIVND (reference sequence). The CDR3 totals 13 residues. The gene calls are TRBV19 and TRBJ2-5; D is uncertain. The TCR comes from a man between 18 and 35 years old in good health. Some clones in this sample may be carry-over from other donors' samples. Specimen: naive CD4+ T cells from PBMCs. Indicated subset: CD45RA+ positively selected. CDR3 region: CASSKDVVATQYF. The CDR3 coding sequence is TGTGCCAGTAGTAAGGACGTGGTCGCGACCCAGTACTTC. Full variable domain (outside the CDR3, taken from reference TRBV19 and TRBJ2-5): DGGITQSPKYLFRKEGQNVTLSCEQNLNHDAMYWYRQDPGQGLRLIYYSQIVNDFQKGDIAEGYSVSREKKESFPLTVTSAQKNPTAFYLCASSKDVVATQYFGPGTRLLVL.